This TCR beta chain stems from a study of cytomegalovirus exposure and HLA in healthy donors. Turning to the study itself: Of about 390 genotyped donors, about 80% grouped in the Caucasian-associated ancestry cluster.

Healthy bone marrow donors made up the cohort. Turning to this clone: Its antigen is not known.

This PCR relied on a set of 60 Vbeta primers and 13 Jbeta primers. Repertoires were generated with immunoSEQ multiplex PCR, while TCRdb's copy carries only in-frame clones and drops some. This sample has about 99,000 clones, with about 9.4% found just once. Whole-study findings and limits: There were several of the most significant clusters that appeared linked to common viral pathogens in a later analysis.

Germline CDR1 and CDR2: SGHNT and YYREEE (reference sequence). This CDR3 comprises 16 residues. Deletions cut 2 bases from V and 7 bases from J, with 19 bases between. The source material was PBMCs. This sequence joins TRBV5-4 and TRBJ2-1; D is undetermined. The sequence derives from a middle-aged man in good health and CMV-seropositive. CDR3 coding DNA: TGTGCCAGCAGCTTAGACGGCTCCCCTAGGCGGAATGAGCAGTTCTTC. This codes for CASSLDGSPRRNEQFF.